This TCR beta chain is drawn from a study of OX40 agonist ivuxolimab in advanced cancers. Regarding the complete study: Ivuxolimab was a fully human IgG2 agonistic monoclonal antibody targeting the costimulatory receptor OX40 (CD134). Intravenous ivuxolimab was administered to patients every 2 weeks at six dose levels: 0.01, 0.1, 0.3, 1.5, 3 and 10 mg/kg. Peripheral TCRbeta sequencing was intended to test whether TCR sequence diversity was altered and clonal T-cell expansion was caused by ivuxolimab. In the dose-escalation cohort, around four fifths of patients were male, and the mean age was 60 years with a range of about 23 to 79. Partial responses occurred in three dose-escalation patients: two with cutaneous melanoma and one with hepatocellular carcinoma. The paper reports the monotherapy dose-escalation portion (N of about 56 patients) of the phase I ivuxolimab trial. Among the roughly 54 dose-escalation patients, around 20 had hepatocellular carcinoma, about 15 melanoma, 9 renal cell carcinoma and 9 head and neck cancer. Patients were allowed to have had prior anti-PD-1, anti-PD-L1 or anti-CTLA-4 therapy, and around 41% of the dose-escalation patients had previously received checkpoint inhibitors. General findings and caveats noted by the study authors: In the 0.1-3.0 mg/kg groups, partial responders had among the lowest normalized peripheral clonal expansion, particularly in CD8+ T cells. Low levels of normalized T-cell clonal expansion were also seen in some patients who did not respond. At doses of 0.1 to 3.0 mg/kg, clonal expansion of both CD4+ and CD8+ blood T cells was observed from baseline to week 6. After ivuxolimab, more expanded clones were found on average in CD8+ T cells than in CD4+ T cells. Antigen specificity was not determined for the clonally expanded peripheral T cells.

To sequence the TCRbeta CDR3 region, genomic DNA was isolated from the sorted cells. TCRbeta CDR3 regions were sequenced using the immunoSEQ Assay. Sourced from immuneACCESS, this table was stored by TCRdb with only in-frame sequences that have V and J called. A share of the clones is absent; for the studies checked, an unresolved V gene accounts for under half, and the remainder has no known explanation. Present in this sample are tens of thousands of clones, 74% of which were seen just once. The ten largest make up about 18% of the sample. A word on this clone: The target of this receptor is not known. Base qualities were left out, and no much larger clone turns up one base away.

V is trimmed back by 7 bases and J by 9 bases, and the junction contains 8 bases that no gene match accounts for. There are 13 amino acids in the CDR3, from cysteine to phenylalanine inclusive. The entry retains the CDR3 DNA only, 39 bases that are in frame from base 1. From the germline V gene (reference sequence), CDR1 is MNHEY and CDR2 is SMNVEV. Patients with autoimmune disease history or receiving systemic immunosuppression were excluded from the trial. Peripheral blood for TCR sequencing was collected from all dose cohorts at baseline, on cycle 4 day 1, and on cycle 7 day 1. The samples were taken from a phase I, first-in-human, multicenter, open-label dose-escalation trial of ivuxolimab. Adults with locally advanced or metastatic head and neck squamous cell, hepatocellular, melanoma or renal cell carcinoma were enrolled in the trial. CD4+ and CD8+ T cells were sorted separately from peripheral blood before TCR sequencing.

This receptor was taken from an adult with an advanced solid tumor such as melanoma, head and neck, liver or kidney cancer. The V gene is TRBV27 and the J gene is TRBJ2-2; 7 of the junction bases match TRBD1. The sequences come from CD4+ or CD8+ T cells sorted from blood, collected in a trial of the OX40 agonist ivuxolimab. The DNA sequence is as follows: TGTGCCAGCACCGGGACAGCCCACCGGGAGCTGTTTTTT. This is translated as CASTGTAHRELFF.